Below are 16 T cell receptor beta chains sequenced from a single sample in a study of control samples from healthy donors and cancer patients. Clones were read by immunoSEQ multiplex PCR, and TCRdb kept only the in-frame ones, dropping some. The sample lists about 92,000 clones; around 80% were seen once. The sample consisted of blood. The receptors were gathered from a woman aged 55-69 years in good health.

The V and J genes are TRBV12-3 or TRBV12-4 and TRBJ2-2, with D unresolved. The CDR3 is made up of 12 amino acids. The V end lost 2 bases, the J end lost 7 bases, and 5 bases lay between the germline ends. CDR3 in DNA: TGTGCCAGCAGTTTAATGATCGGGGAGCTGTTTTTT. Protein sequence: CASSLMIGELFF.

This sequence joins TRBV5-1 and TRBJ2-2; TRBD2 aligns across 13 bases. V was clipped by 7 bases and J by 6 bases; unmatched bases: 6. The CDR3 runs 15 residues. Germline loops: CDR1 SGHRS, CDR2 YFSETQ. The chain's CDR3 is CASETSGGPPGELFF. The CDR3 bases are TGCGCCAGCGAGACTAGCGGGGGGCCCCCCGGGGAGCTGTTTTTT.

V usage is TRBV5-5 and J usage is TRBJ2-3; possible D gene TRBD1, 5 bases. This CDR3 contains 16 residues. The germline gives CDR1 SGHKS, CDR2 YYEKEE (reference sequence). Trimming removed 4 bases from V and 3 bases from J, with 18 bases in between. The CDR3 nucleotides are TGTGCCAGCAGCCGACAAGGGGCCACCGGGACAGATACGCAGTATTTT. Amino acids: CASSRQGATGTDTQYF.

CDR3 coding DNA: TGTGCCTGTTCAGATCCAGGGGCCATGGACAGGGGTCGATTCGAGCAGTACTTC. Protein sequence: CACSDPGAMDRGRFEQYF. The chain employs TRBV19 and TRBJ2-7; 9 positions agree with TRBD1. The J segment lost 6 bases and the V segment lost 11 bases, leaving 26 bases of the junction unmatched. CDR1 is LNHDA, CDR2 SQIVND, per germline (reference sequence). The CDR3 is 18 amino acids.

The chain carries TRBV7-2 and TRBJ1-2; no firm D call. The CDR3 covers 11 residues. V was cut by 5 bases and J by 8 bases, with 9 bases left in between. The germline V gene has CDR1 SGHTA and CDR2 FQGNSA. The CDR3 DNA sequence: TGTGCCAGCAGCCGAGTGGGGGGCTACACCTTC. This gives the protein CASSRVGGYTF.

CDR3 sequence reads: CASSRWDREDGYTF. The CDR3 DNA reads TGTGCCAGCAGTCGTTGGGACAGGGAAGATGGCTACACCTTC. The rearrangement uses TRBV25-1 and TRBJ1-2; 9 positions agree with TRBD1. The CDR3 is 14 amino acids. Germline trimming cut 5 bases from V and 6 bases from J; bases unmatched to any gene: 7. CDR1 and CDR2 (germline): MGHDK, SYGVNS.

This chain links TRBV28 with TRBJ2-7, with D unresolved. CDR3 size: 14 residues. Deletions cut 4 bases from V and 2 bases from J, with 12 bases between. The germline V gene encodes CDR1 MDHEN and CDR2 SYDVKM. The CDR3 bases are TGTGCCAGCAGTTCTTCCAGATCACCCTACGAGCAGTACTTC. Translated, it gives CASSSSRSPYEQYF.

This clone was observed a handful of times. The chain recombines TRBV6-6 with TRBJ1-2; a possible D gene is TRBD1 (6 bases). This CDR3 region has 15 residues. CDR1 is MNHNY and CDR2 is SVGAGI in the germline V gene (reference sequence). The V end was cut by 0 bases, the J end by 4 bases, with 12 bases between. As DNA, the CDR3 is TGTGCCAGCAGTTACTCGCGCCAGGGGAGCTATGGCTACACCTTC. This codes for CASSYSRQGSYGYTF.

The chain is built from TRBV15 and TRBJ1-1; D call uncertain. The germline CDR1 and CDR2 sequences are LNHNV and YYDKDF (reference sequence). The V end was cut by 0 bases, the J end by 0 bases, with 5 bases between. CDR3 length equals 14 residues. The CDR3 nucleotides are TGTGCCACCAGCAGAGATAGGTTGAACACTGAAGCTTTCTTT. Protein product: CATSRDRLNTEAFF.

V and J are TRBV28 and TRBJ1-3; 7 bases fit TRBD1. Germline V gene data show CDR1 as MDHEN and CDR2 as SYDVKM. Trimming removed 1 base from V and 0 bases from J; junction bases left unmatched: 3. The CDR3 totals 16 residues. CDR3 amino acids: CASSLSGTVSGNTIYF. The CDR3 coding sequence is TGTGCCAGCAGTTTATCCGGGACAGTCTCTGGAAACACCATATATTTT.

The chain joins TRBV2 to TRBJ1-4, with D possibly matching TRBD1 (5 bases). CDR1 and CDR2 from the germline V gene are SNHLY and FYNNEI. The CDR3 covers 15 residues. V lost 6 bases to trimming and J lost 4 bases, with 15 bases between them. The CDR3 DNA reads as TGTGCCAGCAGAGTAGACAGCGGGGTTAATGAAAAACTGTTTTTT. Translated: CASRVDSGVNEKLFF.

Many counts were recorded for this clone. The V gene is TRBV4-1, the J gene TRBJ2-7; 7 bases are shared with TRBD1. J gave up 6 bases and V 0 bases, and 5 bases lay outside the gene matches. Germline CDR1 reads MGHRA; CDR2 reads YSYEKL. There are 14 residues in the CDR3. This CDR3 reads CASSQETGLREQYF. In DNA, the CDR3 is TGCGCCAGCAGCCAAGAGACAGGGCTTCGCGAGCAGTACTTC.

CDR3 DNA: TGTGCCAGCAGCTCCTTGGCGGGGAAATCCTACGAGCAGTACTTC. Encoded protein: CASSSLAGKSYEQYF. The chain recombines TRBV7-2 with TRBJ2-7; TRBD2 is a possible D gene (6 bases). V was clipped by 4 bases and J by 1 base, with 14 bases between them. The germline V gene encodes CDR1 SGHTA and CDR2 FQGNSA. The CDR3 extends over 15 amino acids. The entire variable domain, with the rest obtained from reference TRBV7-2 and TRBJ2-7, is as follows: GAGVSQSPSNKVTEKGKDVELRCDPISGHTALYWYRQSLGQGLEFLIYFQGNSAPDKSGLPSDRFSAERTGGSVSTLTIQRTQQEDSAVYLCASSSLAGKSYEQYFGPGTRLTVT.

The chain joins TRBV9 to TRBJ2-2, with no clear D. Trimming stripped 3 bases from V and 2 bases from J, with 8 bases between. CDR1 is SGDLS and CDR2 is YYNGEE in the germline V gene. The CDR3 has 14 amino acids. The CDR3 is CASSELPNTGELFF. The CDR3 DNA reads TGTGCCAGCAGCGAGTTACCCAACACCGGGGAGCTGTTTTTT.

V is TRBV7-7 and J is TRBJ1-4, with TRBD1 as a possible D gene (6 bases). This CDR3 comprises 13 residues. Trimming removed 1 base from V and 11 bases from J, with 11 bases in between. In germline, CDR1 is SSHAT, CDR2 FNYEAQ (reference sequence). CDR3 nucleotides: TGTGCCAGCAGCTTAGGGGCCACAGGGAAACTGTTTTTT. This translates into CASSLGATGKLFF.

This chain uses TRBV10-3 with TRBJ1-5; tentatively, D is TRBD1 (5 bases). V was pared by 6 bases and J by 1 base, with 10 bases between. There are 14 residues in the CDR3. CDR1 is ENHRY and CDR2 is SYGVKD in the germline V gene. CDR3 residues: CAIRAEGSNQPQHF. CDR3 nucleotide sequence: TGTGCCATCAGGGCGGAGGGGAGCAATCAGCCCCAGCATTTT.